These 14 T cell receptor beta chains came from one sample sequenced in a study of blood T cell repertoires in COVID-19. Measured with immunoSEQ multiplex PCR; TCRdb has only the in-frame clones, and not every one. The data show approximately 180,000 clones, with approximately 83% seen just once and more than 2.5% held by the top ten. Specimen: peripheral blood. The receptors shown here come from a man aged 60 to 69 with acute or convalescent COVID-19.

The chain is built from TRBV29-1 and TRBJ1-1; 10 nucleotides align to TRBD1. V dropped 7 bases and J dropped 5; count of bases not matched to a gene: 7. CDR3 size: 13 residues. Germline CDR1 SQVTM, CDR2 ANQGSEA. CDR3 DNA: TGCAGCGCCGAGGACAGGGGGGGAACTGAAGCTTTCTTT. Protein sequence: CSAEDRGGTEAFF.

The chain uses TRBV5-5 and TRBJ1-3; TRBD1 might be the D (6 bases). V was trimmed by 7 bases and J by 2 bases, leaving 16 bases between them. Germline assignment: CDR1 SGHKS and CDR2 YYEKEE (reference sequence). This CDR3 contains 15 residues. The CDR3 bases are TGTGCCAGCGGTTTACAGGGTTCGCCTGGAAACACCATATATTTT. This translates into CASGLQGSPGNTIYF. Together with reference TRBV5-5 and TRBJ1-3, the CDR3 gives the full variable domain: DAGVTQSPTHLIKTRGQQVTLRCSPISGHKSVSWYQQVLGQGPQFIFQYYEKEERGRGNFPDRFSARQFPNYSSELNVNALLLGDSALYLCASGLQGSPGNTIYFGEGSWLTVV.

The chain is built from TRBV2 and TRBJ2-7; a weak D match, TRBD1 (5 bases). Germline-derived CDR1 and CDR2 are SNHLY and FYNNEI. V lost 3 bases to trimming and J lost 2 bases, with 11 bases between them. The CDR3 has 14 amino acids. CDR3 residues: CASSDPDRAYEQYF. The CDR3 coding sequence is TGTGCCAGCAGTGATCCCGACAGAGCCTACGAGCAGTACTTC.

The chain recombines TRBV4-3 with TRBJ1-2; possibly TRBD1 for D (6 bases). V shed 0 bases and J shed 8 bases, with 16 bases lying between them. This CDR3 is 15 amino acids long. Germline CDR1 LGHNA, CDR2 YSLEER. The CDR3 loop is CASSQEGRGRSGYTF. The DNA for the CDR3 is TGCGCCAGCAGCCAAGAAGGGCGGGGGCGATCGGGCTACACCTTC.

The chain's CDR3 is CASSTDRDEPQHF. CDR3 nucleotide sequence: TGTGCCAGTAGTACGGACAGGGATGAGCCCCAGCATTTT. The J gene is TRBJ1-5, the V gene TRBV19, with TRBD1 matching over 8 bases. This CDR3 contains 13 residues. Germline assignment: CDR1 LNHDA and CDR2 SQIVND (reference sequence). V lost 4 bases and J lost 8; bases outside the gene matches: 4.

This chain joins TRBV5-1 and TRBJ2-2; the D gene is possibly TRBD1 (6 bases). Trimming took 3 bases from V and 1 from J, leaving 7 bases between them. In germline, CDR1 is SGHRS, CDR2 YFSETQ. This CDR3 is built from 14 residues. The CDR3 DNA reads TGCGCCAGCAGCTCGGGACAGAACACCGGGGAGCTGTTTTTT. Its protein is CASSSGQNTGELFF.

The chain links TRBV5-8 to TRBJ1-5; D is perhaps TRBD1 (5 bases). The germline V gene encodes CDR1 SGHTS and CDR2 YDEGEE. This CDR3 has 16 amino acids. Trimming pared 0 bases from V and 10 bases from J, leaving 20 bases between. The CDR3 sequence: CASSLEGTQGLRPQHF. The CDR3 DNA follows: TGTGCCAGCAGCTTGGAAGGTACTCAGGGCCTGCGCCCCCAGCATTTT.

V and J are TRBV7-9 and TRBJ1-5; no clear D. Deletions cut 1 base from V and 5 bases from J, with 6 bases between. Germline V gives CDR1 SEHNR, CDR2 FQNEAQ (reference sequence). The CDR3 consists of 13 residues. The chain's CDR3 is CASSLGGDQPQHF. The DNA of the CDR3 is TGTGCCAGCAGCTTAGGGGGAGATCAGCCCCAGCATTTT. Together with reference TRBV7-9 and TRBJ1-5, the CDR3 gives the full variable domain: DTGVSQNPRHKITKRGQNVTFRCDPISEHNRLYWYRQTLGQGPEFLTYFQNEAQLEKSRLLSDRFSAERPKGSFSTLEIQRTEQGDSAMYLCASSLGGDQPQHFGDGTRLSIL.

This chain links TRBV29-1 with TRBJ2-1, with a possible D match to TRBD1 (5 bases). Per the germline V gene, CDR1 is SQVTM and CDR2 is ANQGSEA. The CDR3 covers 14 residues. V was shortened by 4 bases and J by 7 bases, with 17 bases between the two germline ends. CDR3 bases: TGCAGCGTTGGTACAGGACGCCCGGTTAATGAGCAGTTCTTC. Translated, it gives CSVGTGRPVNEQFF.

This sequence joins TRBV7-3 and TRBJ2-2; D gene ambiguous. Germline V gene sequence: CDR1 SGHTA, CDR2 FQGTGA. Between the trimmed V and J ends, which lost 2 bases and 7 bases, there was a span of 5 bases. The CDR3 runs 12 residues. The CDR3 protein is CASSLVSGELFF. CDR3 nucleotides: TGTGCCAGCAGCTTAGTGAGCGGGGAGCTGTTTTTT.

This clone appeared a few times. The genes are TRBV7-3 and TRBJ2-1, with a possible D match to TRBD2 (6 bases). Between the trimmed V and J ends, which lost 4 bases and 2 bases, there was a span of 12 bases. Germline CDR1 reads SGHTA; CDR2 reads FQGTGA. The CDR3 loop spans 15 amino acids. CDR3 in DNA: TGTGCCAGCAGCTCCTTTAGCGGAGCCTACAATGAGCAGTTCTTC. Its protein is CASSSFSGAYNEQFF.

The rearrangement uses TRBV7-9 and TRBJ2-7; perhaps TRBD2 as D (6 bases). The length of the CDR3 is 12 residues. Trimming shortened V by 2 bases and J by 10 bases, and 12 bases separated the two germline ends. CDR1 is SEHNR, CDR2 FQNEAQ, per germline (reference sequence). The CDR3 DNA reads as TGTGCCAGCAGCTTAATATCGGCGGGACAGTACTTC. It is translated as CASSLISAGQYF. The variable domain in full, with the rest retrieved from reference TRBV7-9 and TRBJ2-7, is DTGVSQNPRHKITKRGQNVTFRCDPISEHNRLYWYRQTLGQGPEFLTYFQNEAQLEKSRLLSDRFSAERPKGSFSTLEIQRTEQGDSAMYLCASSLISAGQYFGPGTRLTVT.

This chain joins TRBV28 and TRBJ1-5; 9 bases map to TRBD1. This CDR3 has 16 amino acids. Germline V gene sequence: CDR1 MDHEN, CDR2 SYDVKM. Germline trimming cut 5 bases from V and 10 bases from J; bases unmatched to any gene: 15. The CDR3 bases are TGTGCCAGCAGTCCATCTCCCGGGACAGGGCTACGTCCCCAGCATTTT. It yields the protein CASSPSPGTGLRPQHF.

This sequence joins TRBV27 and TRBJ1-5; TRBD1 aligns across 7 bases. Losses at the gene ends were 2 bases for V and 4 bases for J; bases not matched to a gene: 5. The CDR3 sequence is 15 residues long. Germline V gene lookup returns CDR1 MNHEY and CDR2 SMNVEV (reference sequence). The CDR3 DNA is TGTGCCAGCAGTTTAGAGGGGGCGCCTAATCAGCCCCAGCATTTT. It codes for CASSLEGAPNQPQHF.